One and the same sample provided the 23 T cell receptor beta chains below, sequenced in a study of blood T cells in healthy people across ages. For the second PCR, which ran for 7 to 11 cycles, a sample-barcoded 5' primer and a J-beta primer mix were used. One entry per CDR3 protein results from TCRdb running MiXCR on the 5' RACE reads. The data hold 650,000 or so distinct CDR3 sequences, with 52% observed a single time. The material sequenced was blood. Receptor source: an elderly woman in good health.

Comments on this clonotype: Its ends do not fully match the called genes, so a read error is possible. The rearrangement uses TRBV4-2 and TRBJ1-5; maybe TRBD1 (6 bases). There are 15 residues in the CDR3. Looked up from germline, CDR1 is LGHNA and CDR2 is YNFKEQ. The CDR3 reads CASSKEGGGNQPQHF. CDR3 nucleotides: TGTGCCAGCAGCAAAGAAGGGGGGGGCAATCAGCCCCAGCATTTT.

The V call is TRBV5-4, the J call TRBJ1-2, with D possibly being TRBD1 (6 bases). The V and J ends lost 6 bases and 4 bases respectively, with 19 bases between them. Germline V gene lookup returns CDR1 SGHNT and CDR2 YYREEE (reference sequence). The CDR3 is 15 residues long. The CDR3: CASTEGGSSSYGYTF. The DNA for the CDR3 is TGTGCCAGCACCGAGGGGGGCAGTTCCTCCTATGGCTACACCTTC.

The chain recombines TRBV10-1 with TRBJ2-1; D gene unclear. The ends were cut back, 4 bases at V and 5 bases at J, with 12 bases in the middle. Germline CDR1 is WNHNN and CDR2 is SYGVQD (reference sequence). The CDR3 sequence is 14 residues long. The DNA of the CDR3 is TGCGCCAGCAGTGTCTTTCGATCAAACAATGAGCAGTTCTTC. Translation gives CASSVFRSNNEQFF.

The chain employs TRBV20-1 and TRBJ2-5, with 7 bases lining up with TRBD2. The CDR3 sequence is 15 residues long. V shed 1 base and J 3 bases; nucleotides not matched to a gene: 8. Germline loops: CDR1 DFQATT, CDR2 SNEGSKA (reference sequence). Here the CDR3 reads CSARAPALAEETQYF. The CDR3 DNA is TGCAGTGCTAGAGCCCCCGCCCTAGCGGAAGAGACCCAGTACTTC.

The gene calls are TRBV18 and TRBJ2-1; perhaps TRBD1 as D (6 bases). Germline CDR1 KGHSH, CDR2 LQKENI. Trimming pared 2 bases from V and 13 bases from J, leaving 18 bases between. The length of the CDR3 is 14 residues. This CDR3 is CASSPRAGEETQFF. DNA of the CDR3: TGTGCCAGCTCACCAAGGGCAGGGGAAGAGACCCAGTTCTTC.

At least ten counts were recorded for this clonotype. In DNA form, the CDR3 reads TGTGCCAGCAGCTTAGTCCGCGGGGATACGCAGTATTTT. This gives the protein CASSLVRGDTQYF. The chain employs TRBV7-9 and TRBJ2-3; D perhaps matches TRBD2 (5 bases). V was trimmed by 1 base and J by 6 bases, leaving 8 bases between them. This CDR3 has 13 residues. Germline V lookup: CDR1 SEHNR, CDR2 FQNEAQ (reference sequence).

This clonotype appeared a few times. The genes are TRBV7-2 and TRBJ1-6; D unclear. Deletions cut 5 bases from V and 6 bases from J, with 11 bases between. Germline CDR1 SGHTA, CDR2 FQGNSA. The CDR3 consists of 14 residues. CDR3 residues: CASSPDWGNSPLHF. The CDR3 DNA is TGTGCCAGCAGCCCCGATTGGGGTAATTCACCCCTCCACTTT.

This clonotype was recorded many times. This chain links TRBV2 with TRBJ2-7; unclear D gene. V was pared by 3 bases and J by 0 bases, with 12 bases between. Germline loops: CDR1 SNHLY, CDR2 FYNNEI. The CDR3 runs to 15 residues. In DNA, the CDR3 is TGTGCCAGCAGTGAGAAGTGGGGTACCTCCTACGAGCAGTACTTC. It codes for CASSEKWGTSYEQYF.

The chain recombines TRBV28 with TRBJ1-2; 7 bases fit TRBD1. The germline V gene has CDR1 MDHEN and CDR2 SYDVKM. This CDR3 is built from 15 residues. The V gene end was trimmed by 5 bases and the J gene end by 3 bases; junction bases not matched to a gene: 9. The chain's CDR3 is CASSDEKTGHYGYTF. The CDR3 region has the DNA TGTGCCAGCAGTGACGAGAAGACAGGGCACTATGGCTACACCTTC.

The CDR3 protein is CSVERGIQETQYF. The CDR3 DNA sequence: TGCAGCGTTGAACGGGGGATCCAAGAGACCCAGTACTTC. This chain uses TRBV29-1 with TRBJ2-5; possibly TRBD2 for D (6 bases). Per the germline V gene, CDR1 is SQVTM and CDR2 is ANQGSEA. This CDR3 has 13 residues. The V end lost 2 bases, the J end lost 1 base, and 8 bases lay between the germline ends.

V and J are TRBV27 and TRBJ2-7, with TRBD2 matching 16 bases. Germline V CDR1 and CDR2: MNHEY, SMNVEV (reference sequence). V shed 5 bases, J shed 6 bases, and the junction held 4 bases outside the gene matches. The CDR3 has 15 amino acids. The CDR3 coding sequence is TGTGCCAGCAGTCCGGGGACTAGCGGGAGGGCCGAGCAGTACTTC. This gives the protein CASSPGTSGRAEQYF.

This clonotype was seen a single time. The rearrangement joins TRBV27 to TRBJ2-1; 7 bases fit TRBD1. Germline CDR1 reads MNHEY; CDR2 reads SMNVEV (reference sequence). The CDR3 is 16 residues long. V was clipped by 7 bases and J by 0 bases; unmatched bases: 9. The CDR3 spells CASTSYRGNSYNEQFF. CDR3 DNA sequence: TGTGCCAGCACCTCTTACAGGGGCAACTCCTACAATGAGCAGTTCTTC.

This clonotype appeared many times. V and J are TRBV6-5 and TRBJ2-2; TRBD2 might be the D (5 bases). The CDR3 has 15 amino acids. Germline CDR1 reads MNHEY; CDR2 reads SVGAGI. V lost 10 bases to trimming and J lost 2 bases, with 17 bases between them. For the CDR3, the DNA is TGTGCCACGGGTCGGGTCACTAGAAACACCGGGGAGCTGTTTTTT. As protein: CATGRVTRNTGELFF.

Ten or more counts support this clonotype. The chain links TRBV9 to TRBJ2-7; 11 bases map to TRBD2. The CDR3 runs 15 residues. The V gene's germline CDR1 is SGDLS and CDR2 YYNGEE. The trim removed 0 bases at V and 2 bases at J, leaving 1 base unmatched. The CDR3 protein is CASSVGLAGPYEQYF. The CDR3 nucleotides are TGTGCCAGCAGCGTAGGACTAGCGGGGCCCTACGAGCAGTACTTC.

This clonotype occurred a few times. J is TRBJ1-4 and V is TRBV6-6; the match to TRBD1 covers 8 bases. Germline loops: CDR1 MNHNY, CDR2 SVGAGI (reference sequence). This CDR3 region has 13 residues. V lost 8 bases and J lost 7; bases outside the gene matches: 6. The CDR3 protein is CASGDRRGEKLFF. The CDR3 region has the DNA TGTGCCAGCGGGGACAGGCGCGGTGAAAAACTGTTTTTT.

The chain employs TRBV2 and TRBJ1-2; 7 bases are a match to TRBD1. This CDR3 contains 12 residues. J gave up 4 bases and V 11 bases, and 7 bases lay outside the gene matches. Germline CDR1 and CDR2: SNHLY and FYNNEI. CDR3 amino acids: CAGSDRIYGYTF. CDR3 nucleotides: TGTGCCGGATCGGACAGGATCTATGGCTACACCTTC.

For this clonotype: A read error may be the cause here, since a much bigger clone is one base away. V usage is TRBV29-1 and J usage is TRBJ1-6; possible D gene TRBD1, 6 bases. CDR1 SQVTM and CDR2 ANQGSEA come from the germline V gene. Trimming pared 7 bases from V and 10 bases from J, leaving 17 bases between. The CDR3 totals 13 residues. The CDR3, as DNA: TGCAGCGATGGGGGGGCAGCTGGATCACCCCTCCACTTT. Translation gives CSDGGAAGSPLHF.

This clonotype was seen ten or more times. The genes are TRBV5-1 and TRBJ2-5; 8 nucleotides match TRBD1. Germline CDR1 and CDR2: SGHRS and YFSETQ. This CDR3 has 16 amino acids. The CDR3 here is CASRRAGGDLSETQYF. For the CDR3, the DNA is TGCGCTTCTCGGAGGGCAGGGGGCGATTTATCGGAGACCCAGTACTTC.

This sequence joins TRBV20-1 and TRBJ2-3, with a possible D match to TRBD2 (6 bases). This CDR3 spans 12 amino acids. Germline values: CDR1 DFQATT, CDR2 SNEGSKA (reference sequence). The V gene lost 6 bases and the J gene lost 10 bases, with 17 bases spanning the gap. DNA of the CDR3: TGCAGTGCCGGCGCCCCCGGGAGAGCGCAGTATTTT. Translation gives CSAGAPGRAQYF.

The rearrangement links TRBV5-1 to TRBJ2-5; D might be TRBD1 or TRBD2, each matching 6 bases. With the DNA end fitting TRBJ2-7 better, the J assignment may be wrong. The V gene's germline CDR1 is SGHRS and CDR2 YFSETQ. CDR3 length: 16 residues. CDR3 residues: CASSLKVGAGNYEQYF. The CDR3 DNA sequence: TGCGCCAGCAGCTTGAAGGTGGGGGCGGGAAACTACGAGCAGTACTTC.

This clonotype was observed a few times. The chain uses TRBV29-1 and TRBJ1-1; TRBD1 matches at 7 bases. With 1 base clipped from V and 4 bases from J, the junction kept 6 bases outside the gene matches. Germline values: CDR1 SQVTM, CDR2 ANQGSEA. The CDR3 has 14 residues. The CDR3 nucleotides read TGCAGCGTTGAAGTCCAGGGGGTTGGCACTGAAGCTTTCTTT. Amino acids: CSVEVQGVGTEAFF.

This chain links TRBV29-1 with TRBJ1-1; D not certain. Per the germline V gene, CDR1 is SQVTM and CDR2 is ANQGSEA. V dropped 7 bases and J dropped 6 bases, with 12 bases sitting between them. This CDR3 is built from 11 residues. CDR3 nucleotide sequence: TGCAGCGCCGGACGGCTGGCTGAAGCTTTCTTT. This gives the protein CSAGRLAEAFF.

Note on this clonotype: This clone may be a read error of a much larger clone one base away. This CDR3 is CASTAGGIGEQYF. The CDR3 DNA reads TGTGCCAGCACGGCGGGAGGAATTGGTGAGCAGTACTTC. V usage is TRBV2 and J usage is TRBJ2-5, with 8 bases aligning to TRBD2. Germline trimming cut 7 bases from V and 11 bases from J; bases unmatched to any gene: 12. This CDR3 is built from 13 residues. The germline V gene encodes CDR1 SNHLY and CDR2 FYNNEI.